The clone carrying this T cell receptor beta chain was counted at least ten times. This entry is derived from a study of blood T cells in healthy people across ages. The authors ran a second PCR of 7 to 11 cycles using a sample-barcoded 5' primer and a J-beta primer mix. MiXCR, applied by TCRdb to the 5' RACE reads, yields one record per CDR3 protein. The sample contains hundreds of thousands of distinct CDR3 sequences, approximately 30% of which appear only once. This clonotype was sampled from a woman of 80 years or more in good health. The specimen sequenced was blood.

The CDR3 DNA follows: TGCAGTGCTAGTTGGACAGGGGGGGTCAAGACCCAGTACTTC. Protein: CSASWTGGVKTQYF. This chain uses TRBV20-1 with TRBJ2-5; 10 bases are shared with TRBD1. With V trimmed by 3 bases and J by 6 bases, 7 bases remained unmatched. The CDR3 covers 14 residues. CDR1 and CDR2 from the germline V gene are DFQATT and SNEGSKA (reference sequence).